This T cell receptor (beta chain) emerged from a study of T cell responses to AZD1222 COVID-19 vaccine. Study outcomes and limitations: Spike-specific TCR breadth and depth were elevated following two AZD1222 doses. There were mostly white British donors and more females than males, and clonal diversity was possibly underestimated. Close to half of spike-specific TCRs reportedly recognize unmutated variant regions.

As to this clone: Its antigen is undetermined.

The repertoire was sequenced with immunoSEQ multiplex PCR; TCRdb's copy has only in-frame clones and lacks some. This table holds over 120,000 clones, around 85% found once. Germline V gives CDR1 KGHSH, CDR2 LQKENI. Trimming pared 0 bases from V and 2 bases from J, leaving 14 bases between. This CDR3 is built from 17 residues. The chain combines TRBV18 with TRBJ1-5; no reliable D call. The sequence was obtained from an adult in good health. The specimen was peripheral blood, collected on day 0 of AZD1222 vaccination. DNA for the CDR3: TGTGCCAGCTCACCACCAGGAGGGTCGGGAGGCAATCAGCCCCAGCATTTT. It translates to CASSPPGGSGGNQPQHF.